The clone carrying this T cell receptor beta chain has only one observation. What it binds is not known. CDR1 and CDR2 (germline): KGHSH, LQKENI. V lost 0 bases and J 5 bases, leaving 13 bases between the germline ends. The CDR3 contains 15 residues. TCRdb called the 5' RACE reads again in MiXCR, with one record for every CDR3 protein. The sample contains under 13,000 distinct CDR3 sequences, roughly 24% of which appear only once. Time point here: sample taken at primary tumor resection. Tumor, nontumor lung or frozen PBMC supplied whole RNA that was sequenced unsorted. Samples were donated by 72 untreated early-stage non-small cell lung cancer patients. These data belong to a study of spatial heterogeneity in lung cancer. Study background: Sequence detection consistently recorded a greater number of beta-chain than alpha-chain sequences. Whole-study findings and limits: Ubiquitous expanded tumor TCRs surfaced in blood more at resection than they did at follow-up.

This TCR was sampled from a female donor with early-stage non-small cell lung cancer. The chain employs TRBV18 and TRBJ2-5; D is undetermined. The sample in question was PBMCs, obtained at surgery. CDR3 region: CASSPPNSQVETQYF. In DNA form, the CDR3 reads TGTGCCAGCTCACCACCCAATAGCCAGGTCGAGACCCAGTACTTC.